Listed below are T cell receptor beta chains from one sample, sequenced in a study of T-cell reconstitution after alpha-beta-depleted transplantation in children. A single record per CDR3 protein comes from TCRdb applying MiXCR to the PCR reads. The sample has a few hundred thousand distinct CDR3 sequences; 20% to 30% are singletons. Here the sequenced sample was PBMCs, mostly from graft donor cells, taken 180 days after TCRalphabeta/CD19-depleted stem cell transplant. These receptors all stem from a male patient younger than 18 who had a stem cell transplant for acute lymphoblastic leukemia, so the T cells may come from the graft donor. The CDR3 runs from the conserved cysteine through the conserved F or W. D genes are given only for firm matches. Clone size appears in some rows only: once, few, many, or a class for an expanded clone.

D gene: .; V gene: TRBV6-2/TRBV6-3; J gene: TRBJ2-7; clone size: few; CDR3 DNA: TGTGCCAGCAGTTCCGGGACCTCCTACGAGCAGTACTTC; CDR3 protein: CASSSGTSYEQYF
D gene: TRBD2; V gene: TRBV20-1; J gene: TRBJ2-7; clone size: .; CDR3 DNA: TGCAGTGCTGGAGAACTAGCGGGAGCGTGGGAAGAGCAGTACTTC; CDR3 protein: CSAGELAGAWEEQYF
D gene: TRBD1; V gene: TRBV7-9; J gene: TRBJ2-7; clone size: few; CDR3 DNA: TGTGCCAGCAGCTTAGCACAGGGGTTTGCCGAGCAGTACTTC; CDR3 protein: CASSLAQGFAEQYF
D gene: .; V gene: TRBV27; J gene: TRBJ2-1; clone size: .; CDR3 DNA: TGTGCCAGCAGTAGGGGGGTCAGCTCCTACAATGAGCAGTTCTTC; CDR3 protein: CASSRGVSSYNEQFF
D gene: .; V gene: TRBV5-5; J gene: TRBJ2-5; clone size: .; CDR3 DNA: TGTGCCAGCAGCCAATACAGGGATCAAGAGACCCAGTACTTC; CDR3 protein: CASSQYRDQETQYF
D gene: TRBD1; V gene: TRBV7-9; J gene: TRBJ1-2; clone size: few; CDR3 DNA: TGTGCCAGCACCTTTTTGGACAGGGGACAGGACTATGGCTACACCTTC; CDR3 protein: CASTFLDRGQDYGYTF
D gene: .; V gene: TRBV12-3/TRBV12-4; J gene: TRBJ1-5; clone size: few; CDR3 DNA: TGTGCCAGCAGTTCCCCGAGAGGGATCAATCAGCCCCAGCATTTT; CDR3 protein: CASSSPRGINQPQHF
D gene: TRBD1; V gene: TRBV18; J gene: TRBJ1-5; clone size: .; CDR3 DNA: TGTGCCAGCTCACCACAGGGCCAGGGGGTTAGCAATCAGCCCCAGCATTTT; CDR3 protein: CASSPQGQGVSNQPQHF
D gene: TRBD2; V gene: TRBV4-1; J gene: TRBJ2-1; clone size: .; CDR3 DNA: TGCGCCAGCAGCCATACGGGGCTAGCGGGTAACAATGAGCAGTTCTTC; CDR3 protein: CASSHTGLAGNNEQFF
D gene: .; V gene: TRBV10-3; J gene: TRBJ2-2; clone size: .; CDR3 DNA: TGTGCCATCAGTGAACAGCCCCTTGGCGCCGGGGAGCTGTTTTTT; CDR3 protein: CAISEQPLGAGELFF
D gene: TRBD1; V gene: TRBV20-1; J gene: TRBJ2-7; clone size: few; CDR3 DNA: TGCAGTGCGAGACAGGGCTCCGAGCAGTACTTC; CDR3 protein: CSARQGSEQYF
D gene: .; V gene: TRBV7-3; J gene: TRBJ2-1; clone size: .; CDR3 DNA: TGTGCCAGCAGCTTAAAACCCGACAATGAGCAGTTCTTC; CDR3 protein: CASSLKPDNEQFF
D gene: .; V gene: TRBV25-1; J gene: TRBJ1-5; clone size: many; CDR3 DNA: TGTGCCAGCAGTGAACTGACGACACCTGATCAGCCCCAGCATTTT; CDR3 protein: CASSELTTPDQPQHF
D gene: .; V gene: TRBV28; J gene: TRBJ2-7; clone size: few; CDR3 DNA: TGTGCCAGCAGTGCCGGGACTCTTACCTACGAGCAGTACTTC; CDR3 protein: CASSAGTLTYEQYF
D gene: .; V gene: TRBV5-8; J gene: TRBJ2-5; clone size: .; CDR3 DNA: TGTGCCAGCAGCTGGATAGGGACCATCCGGGGAGAGACCCAGTACTTC; CDR3 protein: CASSWIGTIRGETQYF
D gene: TRBD2; V gene: TRBV3-1; J gene: TRBJ2-7; clone size: few; CDR3 DNA: TGTGCCAGCAGCGCCCCGGGACTAGCAGTCACCTACGAGCAGTACTTC; CDR3 protein: CASSAPGLAVTYEQYF